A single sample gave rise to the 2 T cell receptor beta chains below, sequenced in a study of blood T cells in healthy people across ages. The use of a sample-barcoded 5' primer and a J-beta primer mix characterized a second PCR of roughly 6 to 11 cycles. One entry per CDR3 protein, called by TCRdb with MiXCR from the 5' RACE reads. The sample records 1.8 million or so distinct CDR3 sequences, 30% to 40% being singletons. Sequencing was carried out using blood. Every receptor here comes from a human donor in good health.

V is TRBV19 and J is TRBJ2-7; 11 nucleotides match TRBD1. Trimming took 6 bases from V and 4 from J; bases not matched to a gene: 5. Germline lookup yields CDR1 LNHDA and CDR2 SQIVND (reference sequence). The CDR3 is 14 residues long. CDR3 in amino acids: CASRAGTGGYEQYF. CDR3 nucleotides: TGTGCCAGTAGGGCCGGGACAGGGGGATACGAGCAGTACTTC.

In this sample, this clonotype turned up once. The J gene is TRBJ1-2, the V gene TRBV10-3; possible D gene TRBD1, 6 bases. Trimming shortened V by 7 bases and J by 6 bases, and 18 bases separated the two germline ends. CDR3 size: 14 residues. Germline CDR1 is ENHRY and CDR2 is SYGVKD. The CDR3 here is CAITGGDRTHGYTF. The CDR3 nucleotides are TGTGCCATCACTGGGGGCGACAGGACTCATGGCTACACCTTC.